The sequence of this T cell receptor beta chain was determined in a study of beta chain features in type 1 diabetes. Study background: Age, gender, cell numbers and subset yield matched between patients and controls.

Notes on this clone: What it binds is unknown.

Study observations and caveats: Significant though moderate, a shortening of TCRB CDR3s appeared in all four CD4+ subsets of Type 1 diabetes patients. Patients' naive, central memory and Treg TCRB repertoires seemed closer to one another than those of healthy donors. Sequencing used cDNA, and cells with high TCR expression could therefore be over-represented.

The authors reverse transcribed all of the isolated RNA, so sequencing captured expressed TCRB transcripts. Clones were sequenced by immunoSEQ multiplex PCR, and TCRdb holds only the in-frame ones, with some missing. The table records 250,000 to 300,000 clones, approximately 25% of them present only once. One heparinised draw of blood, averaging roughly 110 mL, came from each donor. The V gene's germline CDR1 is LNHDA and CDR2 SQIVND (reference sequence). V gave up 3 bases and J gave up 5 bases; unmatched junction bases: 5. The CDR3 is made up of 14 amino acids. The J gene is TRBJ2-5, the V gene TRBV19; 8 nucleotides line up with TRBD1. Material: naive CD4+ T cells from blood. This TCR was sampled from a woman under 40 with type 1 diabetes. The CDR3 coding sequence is TGTGCCAGTAGTATGGGACAGGTTGGCGAGACCCAGTACTTC. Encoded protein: CASSMGQVGETQYF.